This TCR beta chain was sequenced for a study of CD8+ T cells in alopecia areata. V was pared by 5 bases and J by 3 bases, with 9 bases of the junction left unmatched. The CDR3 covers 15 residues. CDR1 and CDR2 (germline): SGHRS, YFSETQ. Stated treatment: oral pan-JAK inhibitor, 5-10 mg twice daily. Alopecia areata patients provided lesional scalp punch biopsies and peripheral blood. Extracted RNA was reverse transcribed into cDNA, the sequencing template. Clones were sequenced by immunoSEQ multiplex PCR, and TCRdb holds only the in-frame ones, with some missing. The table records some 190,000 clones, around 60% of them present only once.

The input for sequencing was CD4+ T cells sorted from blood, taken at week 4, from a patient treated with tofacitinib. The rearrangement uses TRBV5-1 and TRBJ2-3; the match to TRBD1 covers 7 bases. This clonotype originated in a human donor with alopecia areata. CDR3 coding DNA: TGCGCCAGCAGATCGCAGGGGGAAGGAACAGATACGCAGTATTTT. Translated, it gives CASRSQGEGTDTQYF.